This T cell receptor (beta chain) was retrieved from a study of blood T cell repertoires in COVID-19. Whole-study context: COVID-19 samples, acute and convalescent, were from the United States, Italy and Spain.

Study members were between roughly 18 and 100 years old and lived in some 22 US regions. The repertoire was sequenced with immunoSEQ multiplex PCR; TCRdb's copy has only in-frame clones and lacks some. Among over 110,000 clones, almost 85% were seen once, and the ten largest hold 5.5%. The CDR3 consists of 12 residues. Losses at the gene ends were 11 bases for V and 8 bases for J; bases not matched to a gene: 11. Germline CDR1 reads LNHDA; CDR2 reads SQIVND (reference sequence). The chain couples TRBV19 to TRBJ1-2; 7 bases fit TRBD1. The clonotype was recovered from a man between 40 and 49 years old with acute COVID-19. The material sequenced was PBMCs or T cells enriched from blood (not recorded which). CDR3 in DNA: TGTGCCTCCTCCGGACAGGTAGGGGGCTACACCTTC. Translating gives CASSGQVGGYTF.